This is a list of T cell receptor beta chains from one sample in a study of blood T cell repertoires in COVID-19. The repertoire was sequenced with immunoSEQ multiplex PCR; TCRdb's copy has only in-frame clones and lacks some. Here the sample spans 200,000 to 250,000 clones, 82% being singletons. The sequenced material came from peripheral blood. All receptors derive from a woman aged 70-85 years with COVID-19, enrolled during active disease. CDR3s include the opening cysteine and the closing phenylalanine or tryptophan. A row's size may be missing; if present it is once, few, many or a size class.

CDR3 protein: CASSMGLAGGSNEQFF
clone size: NA
J gene: TRBJ2-1
V gene: TRBV19

CDR3 protein: CASSPPLNEAFF
clone size: NA
J gene: TRBJ1-1
V gene: TRBV18

CDR3 protein: CASSSAKGQPQETQYF
clone size: few
J gene: TRBJ2-5
V gene: TRBV5-6

CDR3 protein: CASTVNTEAFF
clone size: NA
J gene: TRBJ1-1
V gene: TRBV12-3/TRBV12-4

CDR3 protein: CASSPETVEAFF
clone size: NA
J gene: TRBJ1-1
V gene: TRBV18

CDR3 protein: CASSQSGGNTGELFF
clone size: NA
J gene: TRBJ2-2
V gene: TRBV18

CDR3 protein: CASSSGVGFNQPQHF
clone size: NA
J gene: TRBJ1-5
V gene: TRBV19

CDR3 protein: CASSIPTGGGQPQHF
clone size: NA
J gene: TRBJ1-5
V gene: TRBV19

CDR3 protein: CASSAPSGTPSAPLHF
clone size: NA
J gene: TRBJ1-6
V gene: TRBV6-1

CDR3 protein: CSVRTGPRRTEAFF
clone size: few
J gene: TRBJ1-1
V gene: TRBV29-1

CDR3 protein: CASSLGGSTYNEQFF
clone size: few
J gene: TRBJ2-1
V gene: TRBV5-1

CDR3 protein: CASRPNRGMSYGYTF
clone size: NA
J gene: TRBJ1-2
V gene: TRBV6-6

CDR3 protein: CASSFSEQGVNSPLHF
clone size: NA
J gene: TRBJ1-6
V gene: TRBV6-5

CDR3 protein: CASSLGRSGTGGREQYF
clone size: few
J gene: TRBJ2-7
V gene: TRBV7-2

CDR3 protein: CASSLIRGSTDTQYF
clone size: NA
J gene: TRBJ2-3
V gene: TRBV7-2

CDR3 protein: CASSRLFGQEIENSPLHF
clone size: NA
J gene: TRBJ1-6
V gene: TRBV6-6

CDR3 protein: CASSRGQGSYEQYF
clone size: NA
J gene: TRBJ2-7
V gene: TRBV6-5

CDR3 protein: CASSQPGGETQYF
clone size: NA
J gene: TRBJ2-5
V gene: TRBV4-1

CDR3 protein: CASSQELGATNEKLFF
clone size: once
J gene: TRBJ1-4
V gene: TRBV4-3

CDR3 protein: CASSQSAVAFF
clone size: few
J gene: TRBJ1-1
V gene: TRBV14

CDR3 protein: CASSSGLAGIIETQYF
clone size: NA
J gene: TRBJ2-5
V gene: TRBV7-2

CDR3 protein: CASRTSGGAVGGYTF
clone size: NA
J gene: TRBJ1-2
V gene: TRBV28

CDR3 protein: CASSPQRPVTGGYTF
clone size: NA
J gene: TRBJ1-2
V gene: TRBV18

CDR3 protein: CSVGRLGTDTQYF
clone size: NA
J gene: TRBJ2-3
V gene: TRBV29-1

CDR3 protein: CASSFGGRGTDTQYF
clone size: once
J gene: TRBJ2-3
V gene: TRBV5-4

CDR3 protein: CASVQGYEQYF
clone size: once
J gene: TRBJ2-7
V gene: TRBV19

CDR3 protein: CASIYGDNVREQYF
clone size: NA
J gene: TRBJ2-7
V gene: TRBV7-9

CDR3 protein: CASRGGTYTEAFF
clone size: NA
J gene: TRBJ1-1
V gene: TRBV6-5

CDR3 protein: CSAVPGTEAFF
clone size: few
J gene: TRBJ1-1
V gene: TRBV20-1

CDR3 protein: CASSEANPGGVGRNTIYF
clone size: NA
J gene: TRBJ1-3
V gene: TRBV6-1

CDR3 protein: CASRGLTYNEQFF
clone size: NA
J gene: TRBJ2-1
V gene: TRBV28

CDR3 protein: CASSSQVLLSGANVLTF
clone size: NA
J gene: TRBJ2-6
V gene: TRBV5-5

CDR3 protein: CATSRGGRDSPLHF
clone size: NA
J gene: TRBJ1-6
V gene: TRBV24-1

CDR3 protein: CASSLDLNTEAFF
clone size: NA
J gene: TRBJ1-1
V gene: TRBV11-3

CDR3 protein: CASSLVAGQGQPQHF
clone size: once
J gene: TRBJ1-5
V gene: TRBV11-2

CDR3 protein: CASSLTGNYEQYF
clone size: NA
J gene: TRBJ2-7
V gene: TRBV28

CDR3 protein: CASSQTGYPEAFF
clone size: NA
J gene: TRBJ1-1
V gene: TRBV4-3

CDR3 protein: CASSRLPLGDNEQFF
clone size: NA
J gene: TRBJ2-1
V gene: TRBV18

CDR3 protein: CAISDVSYGNTIYF
clone size: once
J gene: TRBJ1-3
V gene: TRBV10-3

CDR3 protein: CASSYGIAGGGNEQFF
clone size: NA
J gene: TRBJ2-1
V gene: TRBV6-5

CDR3 protein: CASSIPEGSQFF
clone size: few
J gene: TRBJ2-1
V gene: TRBV27

CDR3 protein: CASYLNTEAFF
clone size: NA
J gene: TRBJ1-1
V gene: TRBV19

CDR3 protein: CASSQTTGVVAEQYF
clone size: NA
J gene: TRBJ2-7
V gene: TRBV18

CDR3 protein: CASSPTGTGGTGELFF
clone size: many
J gene: TRBJ2-2
V gene: TRBV5-6

CDR3 protein: CASVGQGALPLHF
clone size: NA
J gene: TRBJ1-6
V gene: TRBV28

CDR3 protein: CASSQGENTIYF
clone size: once
J gene: TRBJ1-3
V gene: TRBV7-2

CDR3 protein: CASSPDRRFRWNTEAFF
clone size: NA
J gene: TRBJ1-1
V gene: TRBV6-2/TRBV6-3

CDR3 protein: CASSRQWGAYNEQFF
clone size: NA
J gene: TRBJ2-1
V gene: TRBV7-2

CDR3 protein: CASSYQGQGNYGYTF
clone size: NA
J gene: TRBJ1-2
V gene: TRBV7-9

CDR3 protein: CASRSTDRGNTIYF
clone size: once
J gene: TRBJ1-3
V gene: TRBV19

CDR3 protein: CASSLGGGTSSGNTIYF
clone size: NA
J gene: TRBJ1-3
V gene: TRBV28

CDR3 protein: CATTTTGGGGYTF
clone size: NA
J gene: TRBJ1-2
V gene: TRBV19

CDR3 protein: CSVAETVNTEAFF
clone size: few
J gene: TRBJ1-1
V gene: TRBV29-1

CDR3 protein: CASSPRAGGDGYTF
clone size: NA
J gene: TRBJ1-2
V gene: TRBV11-2

CDR3 protein: CASSKQQESNQPQHF
clone size: NA
J gene: TRBJ1-5
V gene: TRBV19

CDR3 protein: CAWSEQGEAFF
clone size: NA
J gene: TRBJ1-1
V gene: TRBV30

CDR3 protein: CASSPRRGLGTDTQYF
clone size: NA
J gene: TRBJ2-3
V gene: TRBV7-2

CDR3 protein: CASSYRGIKLNYGYTF
clone size: once
J gene: TRBJ1-2
V gene: TRBV6-5